Each of the 5 T cell receptor beta chains below was sequenced from the same sample in a study of beta chain features in type 1 diabetes. General study points: TCRB CDR3s from Type 1 diabetes patients were moderately but significantly shorter in all four CD4+ subsets.

These receptors lack a known antigen. The study reverse transcribed the entire isolated RNA, so it sequenced expressed TCRB transcripts. Data came from immunoSEQ multiplex PCR; TCRdb stores just in-frame clones and leaves some out. The table records some 350,000 clones, roughly a tenth of them present only once. Sequencing was done on a sample of central memory CD4+ T cells from blood. These receptors all come from a man between 25 and 39 years old with type 1 diabetes.

At least ten counts were recorded for this clone. The chain has TRBV28 and TRBJ2-1, with D maybe TRBD2 (6 bases). The V and J ends lost 3 bases and 8 bases respectively, with 11 bases between them. Germline CDR1 reads MDHEN; CDR2 reads SYDVKM. This CDR3 is 13 amino acids long. CDR3 DNA sequence: TGTGCCAGCAGTTTGACTAGTAGGGATGAGCAGTTCTTC. Its protein product is CASSLTSRDEQFF. Filled out from reference TRBV28 and TRBJ2-1, the complete variable domain reads DVKVTQSSRYLVKRTGEKVFLECVQDMDHENMFWYRQDPGLGLRLIYFSYDVKMKEKGDIPEGYSVSREKKERFSLILESASTNQTSMYLCASSLTSRDEQFFGPGTRLTVL.

J is TRBJ2-2 and V is TRBV19, with D perhaps TRBD2 (5 bases). There are 14 residues in the CDR3. Trimming left V 7 bases short and J 9 bases short, with 18 bases between. CDR1 is LNHDA and CDR2 is SQIVND in the germline V gene (reference sequence). As DNA, the CDR3 is TGTGCCAGTACCGAGCGGTTCCTACACCGGGAGCTGTTTTTT. Residues: CASTERFLHRELFF.

This clone was observed a few times. The genes are TRBV6-6 and TRBJ2-6; no reliable D call. The germline V and J ends were trimmed by 4 bases and 4 bases, with 5 bases remaining between them. The germline V gene has CDR1 MNHNY and CDR2 SVGAGI (reference sequence). CDR3 length equals 13 residues. The CDR3 nucleotides read TGTGCCAGCAGTTCTCTGGGGGCCAACGTCCTGACTTTC. Amino acids: CASSSLGANVLTF.

In this sample, this clone turned up many times. The chain carries TRBV6-5 and TRBJ2-3; no definite D call. This CDR3 comprises 14 residues. Trimming pared 4 bases from V and 0 bases from J, leaving 8 bases between. Germline V gene sequence: CDR1 MNHEY, CDR2 SVGAGI. In DNA form, the CDR3 reads TGTGCCAGCAGTTTTGGACCTAGCACAGATACGCAGTATTTT. Encoded protein: CASSFGPSTDTQYF.

The V and J genes are TRBV7-9 and TRBJ1-2; the D gene is possibly TRBD1 (6 bases). This CDR3 spans 15 amino acids. Germline values: CDR1 SEHNR, CDR2 FQNEAQ (reference sequence). With 4 bases removed from V and 4 bases from J, the gap between germline ends came to 16 bases. CDR3 DNA: TGTGCCAGCAGCTCTCAGTACAGGACAGCCTATGGCTACACCTTC. It encodes CASSSQYRTAYGYTF. Looking up the rest from reference TRBV7-9 and TRBJ1-2 gives the full variable domain: DTGVSQNPRHKITKRGQNVTFRCDPISEHNRLYWYRQTLGQGPEFLTYFQNEAQLEKSRLLSDRFSAERPKGSFSTLEIQRTEQGDSAMYLCASSSQYRTAYGYTFGSGTRLTVV.